The rows below give T cell receptor beta chains drawn from one sample of a study of cytomegalovirus exposure and HLA in healthy donors. The repertoire was sequenced with immunoSEQ multiplex PCR; TCRdb's copy has only in-frame clones and lacks some. The sample has approximately 190,000 clones. Sequenced material: PBMCs. These receptors originate from a boy aged 10-17 years in good health and CMV-seronegative. Each CDR3 is given with its conserved first and last residue. D genes are given only for firm matches.

>TRBV30|TRBJ2-3|TRBD2
TGTGCCTGGAGCCGAACCCCGGGACTAGCGGGGGGCCCCTCTAGCACAGATACGCAGTATTTT
CAWSRTPGLAGGPSSTDTQYF
>TRBV7-8|TRBJ1-1|-
TGTGCCAGCAGCCTCCCCTACACTGAAGCTTTCTTT
CASSLPYTEAFF
>TRBV30|TRBJ1-2|-
TGTGCCTGGAGTCCCATCTATGGCTACACCTTC
CAWSPIYGYTF
>TRBV9|TRBJ2-2|TRBD2
TGTGCCAGCAGCCCCCGGACTAGCTGGGGGGCCGGGGAGCTGTTTTTT
CASSPRTSWGAGELFF
>TRBV5-6|TRBJ1-1|TRBD1
TGTGCCAGCAGCTATTTCATTACAGGGGGACCGGCTTTCTTT
CASSYFITGGPAFF
>TRBV6-5|TRBJ2-5|TRBD1
TGTGCCAGCAGACTTGACAGGGGACGGCTAGAGACCCAGTACTTC
CASRLDRGRLETQYF
>TRBV27|TRBJ2-7|-
TGTGCCAGCAGTTTATCCGCCCCTTACGAGCAGTACTTC
CASSLSAPYEQYF
>TRBV18|TRBJ2-5|-
TGTGCCAGCCTTGGCAGGGTTGAGGAGACCCAGTACTTC
CASLGRVEETQYF
>TRBV13|TRBJ2-5|-
TGTGCCAGCAGCCACCGGACAAGGCTGTGGGAGACCCAGTACTTC
CASSHRTRLWETQYF
>TRBV9|TRBJ2-7|TRBD2
TGTGCCAGTAGCCCCGGGGGGACGACCTACGAGCAGTACTTC
CASSPGGTTYEQYF
>TRBV6-6|TRBJ1-6|TRBD1
TGTGCCAGCAGTTACTCGTCGGGACAGGGGAATTCACCCCTCCACTTT
CASSYSSGQGNSPLHF
>TRBV25-1|TRBJ1-4|-
TGTGCCAGCAGTTTGGCAAAATATGAAAAACTGTTTTTT
CASSLAKYEKLFF
>TRBV11-3|TRBJ1-1|-
TGTGCCAGCAGCCGGGGGAACACTGAAGCTTTCTTT
CASSRGNTEAFF
>TRBV5-4|TRBJ1-2|TRBD1
TGTGCCAGCAGCTTGGCAAGACAGGGCCATCATGGCTACACCTTC
CASSLARQGHHGYTF
>TRBV19|TRBJ2-2|-
TGTGCCAGTAGTATTCTTGTGGGGCCGGGCACCGGGGAGCTGTTTTTT
CASSILVGPGTGELFF
>TRBV5-1|TRBJ1-3|-
TGCGCCAGCAGCTTGGTCCTGGGGGCCTCTGGAAACACCATATATTTT
CASSLVLGASGNTIYF
>TRBV2|TRBJ2-7|TRBD2
TGTGCCAGCATTTTAGCGGGGTTTTCCTACGAGCAGTACTTC
CASILAGFSYEQYF
>TRBV9|TRBJ1-5|-
TGTGCCAGCAGCGTCGGGGGAGCGGGCAATCAGCCCCAGCATTTT
CASSVGGAGNQPQHF
>TRBV7-3|TRBJ2-6|-
TGTGCCAGCAGGTCCGAGAAAGCGGTCCTGACTTTC
CASRSEKAVLTF
>TRBV6-6|TRBJ2-7|TRBD2
TGTGCCAGCAGCCCGGGACTAGCGGGGCCCCCTCACGAGCAGTACTTC
CASSPGLAGPPHEQYF
>TRBV7-2|TRBJ2-7|TRBD2
TGTGCCAGCAGCGCAGAGTCTTTAGCGGGGGTCTACGAGCAGTACTTC
CASSAESLAGVYEQYF
>TRBV4-1|TRBJ2-5|-
TGCGCCAGCAGCCAAACTAAGTACCAAGAGACCCAGTACTTC
CASSQTKYQETQYF
>TRBV5-8|TRBJ1-5|-
TGTGCCAGCAGCTTGTCAGGGCTTGGACGCAATCAGCCCCAGCATTTT
CASSLSGLGRNQPQHF
>TRBV9|TRBJ2-2|-
TGTGCCAGCAGCGTACGACTGGAAAACACCGGGGAGCTGTTTTTT
CASSVRLENTGELFF
>TRBV19|TRBJ1-2|-
TGTGCCAGTAGTATGTCTGACTATGGCTACACCTTC
CASSMSDYGYTF
>TRBV7-6|TRBJ1-1|TRBD1
TGTGCCAGCAGCTCCGGGACAGCGAACACTGAAGCTTTCTTT
CASSSGTANTEAFF
>TRBV2|TRBJ1-6|-
TGTGCCATCCCCCGGGGGGCAGGGATGGATTCACCCCTCCACTTT
CAIPRGAGMDSPLHF
>TRBV11-2|TRBJ2-7|-
TGTGCCAGCAGGAGGGGGTTCGAGCAGTACTTC
CASRRGFEQYF
>TRBV7-6|TRBJ1-5|-
TGTGCCAGCAGCTTAACGGCGGTAGGGGGGGACTATAGCAATCAGCCCCAGCATTTT
CASSLTAVGGDYSNQPQHF
>TRBV19|TRBJ1-1|-
TGTGCCAGTAGTACGGGTATTCTTGAAGCTTTCTTT
CASSTGILEAFF
>TRBV28|TRBJ1-2|TRBD1
TGTGCCAGCACCGGACAGGGGGTCAACTATGGCTACACCTTC
CASTGQGVNYGYTF
>TRBV7-9|TRBJ1-1|TRBD1
TGTGCCAGCAGCCCAGGCCAGGGACAGTGGAACACTGAAGCTTTCTTT
CASSPGQGQWNTEAFF
>TRBV4-1|TRBJ2-5|-
TGCGCCAGCAGCCAAGTTCCCTTTTGGGGGGGCAAAGAGACCCAGTACTTC
CASSQVPFWGGKETQYF
>TRBV19|TRBJ1-5|-
TGTGCCAGTAGTTTCCAGGACCTCAGAAGGGGTCAGCCCCAGCATTTT
CASSFQDLRRGQPQHF
>TRBV5-1|TRBJ2-1|TRBD1
TGCGCCAGCAGCGACAGGGAAAGTCTCTACAATGAGCAGTTCTTC
CASSDRESLYNEQFF
>TRBV5-1|TRBJ2-2|TRBD1
TGCGCCAGCAGCTTGGTGGGGGACAGGGACACCGGGGAGCTGTTTTTT
CASSLVGDRDTGELFF
>TRBV5-6|TRBJ2-2|-
TGTGCCAGCAGCTACCGACAGAAGTACACCGGGGAGCTGTTTTTT
CASSYRQKYTGELFF
>TRBV9|TRBJ1-1|TRBD1
TGTGCCAGCAGCCCTCGGACAGGGGAGGCTAACACTGAAGCTTTCTTT
CASSPRTGEANTEAFF
>TRBV6-6|TRBJ2-4|TRBD1
TGTGCCAGCAGACCCGGGACAGGGTTCAACATTCAGTACTTC
CASRPGTGFNIQYF
>TRBV5-1|TRBJ2-5|TRBD1
TGCGCCAGCAGCTTGTTGGACAGGGGGGAGACCCAGTACTTC
CASSLLDRGETQYF
>TRBV19|TRBJ2-7|-
TGTGCCAGTAGTAGCGGGGCCAGCTACGAGCAGTACTTC
CASSSGASYEQYF
>TRBV7-2|TRBJ2-7|-
TGTGCCAGCAGCATCGGGACTTACGAGCAGTACTTC
CASSIGTYEQYF